These T cell receptor beta chains were read from a single sample in a study of blood T cell repertoires in COVID-19. The repertoire was sequenced with immunoSEQ multiplex PCR; TCRdb's copy has only in-frame clones and lacks some. The sample contains some 72,000 clones, approximately 86% of which appear only once. Sequencing was done on a sample of peripheral blood. The receptor source for this set is a man aged 45-65 years with active or convalescent COVID-19. Each CDR3 is given with its conserved first and last residue. Fields, in order: V gene, clone size, J gene, CDR3 length, D gene, CDR3 protein, CDR3 DNA. The D gene is left open where the match is weak. Size values are once, few and many counts, or a class for expanded clones, and some rows have none.

TRBV11-2	.	TRBJ2-1	14	TRBD1	CASSKTGVYNEQFF	TGTGCCAGCAGCAAAACAGGGGTCTACAATGAGCAGTTCTTC
TRBV7-2	.	TRBJ1-1	15	TRBD1	CASSLSYRGNTEAFF	TGTGCCAGCAGCTTATCTTACAGGGGGAACACTGAAGCTTTCTTT
TRBV4-1	.	TRBJ2-2	17	TRBD2	CASSQAVLAEATGELFF	TGCGCCAGCAGCCAAGCAGTGCTAGCGGAGGCCACCGGGGAGCTGTTTTTT
TRBV10-2	once	TRBJ1-1	16	.	CASIAGRAERGTEAFF	TGCGCCAGCATTGCCGGGAGGGCGGAGCGCGGAACTGAAGCTTTCTTT
TRBV19	.	TRBJ1-5	12	.	CASTQGYQPQHF	TGTGCCAGTACCCAGGGTTATCAGCCCCAGCATTTT
TRBV7-2	.	TRBJ1-2	13	TRBD1	CASSSTGGDGYTF	TGTGCCAGCAGCTCGACAGGGGGCGATGGCTACACCTTC
TRBV5-6	.	TRBJ1-4	15	.	CASSSQGIRGEKLFF	TGTGCCAGCAGCTCCCAAGGTATAAGAGGGGAAAAACTGTTTTTT
TRBV6-2/TRBV6-3	few	TRBJ2-7	16	TRBD1	CASSYIPTGAHYEQYF	TGTGCCAGCAGTTATATACCGACAGGGGCCCACTACGAGCAGTACTTC
TRBV15	.	TRBJ1-1	15	TRBD1	CATSSDRAVVTEAFF	TGTGCCACCAGCAGCGACAGGGCCGTGGTCACTGAAGCTTTCTTT
TRBV7-2	.	TRBJ1-2	13	.	CASSLPANYGYTF	TGTGCCAGCAGCTTACCAGCTAACTATGGCTACACCTTC
TRBV7-9	.	TRBJ2-3	17	TRBD2	CASSFRLAGGSTDTQYF	TGTGCCAGCAGCTTCCGACTAGCGGGGGGGAGCACAGATACGCAGTATTTT
TRBV7-8	.	TRBJ1-4	13	.	CASSLSNNEKLFF	TGTGCCAGCAGCCTCTCTAATAATGAAAAACTGTTTTTT
TRBV4-1	.	TRBJ2-1	16	.	CASSPRVQQPYNEQFF	TGCGCCAGCAGCCCCAGGGTCCAACAGCCCTACAATGAGCAGTTCTTC
TRBV7-6	.	TRBJ1-1	16	.	CASSLAPAGPNTEAFF	TGTGCCAGCAGCTTAGCTCCCGCAGGGCCTAACACTGAAGCTTTCTTT
TRBV12-3/TRBV12-4	.	TRBJ2-2	12	.	CASRASTGELFF	TGTGCCAGCAGGGCAAGCACCGGGGAGCTGTTTTTT
TRBV12-3/TRBV12-4	once	TRBJ2-1	11	.	CASSPSDEQFF	TGTGCCAGCAGCCCCTCCGATGAGCAGTTCTTC
TRBV18	.	TRBJ2-5	15	TRBD1	CASSEKQGAQETQYF	TGTGCCAGCTCCGAGAAACAGGGGGCCCAGGAGACCCAGTACTTC
TRBV28	.	TRBJ1-4	14	TRBD1	CASSPQGVKEKLFF	TGTGCCAGCAGTCCCCAGGGGGTAAAGGAAAAACTGTTTTTT
TRBV6-6	.	TRBJ2-1	16	TRBD2	CASSTGTSESYNEQFF	TGTGCCAGCAGCACCGGGACTAGCGAATCCTACAATGAGCAGTTCTTC
TRBV19	.	TRBJ1-5	17	TRBD1	CASSIPPRDRRNQPQHF	TGTGCCAGTAGTATACCCCCTCGGGACAGACGCAATCAGCCCCAGCATTTT
TRBV7-2	few	TRBJ2-3	16	TRBD2	CASSLVSGGSTDTQYF	TGTGCCAGCAGCTTAGTAAGCGGGGGTAGCACAGATACGCAGTATTTT
TRBV16	.	TRBJ1-4	14	.	CASSQQVVNEKLFF	TGTGCCAGCAGTCAACAGGTCGTTAATGAAAAACTGTTTTTT
TRBV7-2	.	TRBJ2-7	14	TRBD2	CASSIQRGGDEQYF	TGTGCCAGCAGCATCCAGCGGGGCGGTGACGAGCAGTACTTC
TRBV19	.	TRBJ2-5	14	.	CASSIQGEMGTQYF	TGTGCCAGTAGTATTCAAGGGGAAATGGGGACCCAGTACTTC
TRBV18	.	TRBJ2-3	12	.	CASSPYTDTQYF	TGTGCCAGCTCACCATATACAGATACGCAGTATTTT
TRBV11-3	.	TRBJ2-7	14	TRBD1	CASSLGDRAYEQYF	TGTGCCAGCAGCTTAGGGGACAGGGCCTACGAGCAGTACTTC
TRBV4-1	.	TRBJ1-3	17	.	CASSHGALTGSGNTIYF	TGCGCCAGCAGCCATGGTGCGCTGACAGGTTCTGGAAACACCATATATTTT
TRBV2	.	TRBJ2-4	15	.	CASSEDRFGKNIQYF	TGTGCCAGCAGTGAAGACAGGTTCGGCAAAAACATTCAGTACTTC
TRBV7-9	few	TRBJ2-1	11	.	CASRTALGQFF	TGTGCCAGCAGAACAGCTTTAGGGCAGTTCTTC
TRBV9	.	TRBJ1-1	18	.	CASGYLGQGSRMNTEAFF	TGTGCCAGCGGCTATTTAGGTCAGGGGAGTCGGATGAACACTGAAGCTTTCTTT
TRBV10-1	.	TRBJ1-6	14	TRBD1	CASRDRGVGSPLHF	TGCGCCAGCAGGGACAGGGGTGTAGGTTCACCCCTCCACTTT
TRBV28	.	TRBJ2-1	15	.	CASSLRDSIYREQFF	TGTGCCAGCAGTTTAAGGGACTCGATTTATCGTGAGCAGTTCTTC
TRBV9	.	TRBJ2-6	17	.	CASSEDRYTLGANVLTF	TGTGCCAGCAGCGAAGACAGGTACACTCTTGGGGCCAACGTCCTGACTTTC
TRBV5-1	.	TRBJ2-1	14	.	CASAHSLDYNEQFF	TGCGCCAGCGCCCACAGTTTGGATTACAATGAGCAGTTCTTC
TRBV10-3	.	TRBJ2-2	13	.	CAIRKGDTGELFF	TGTGCCATCAGAAAGGGAGACACCGGGGAGCTGTTTTTT
TRBV5-5	.	TRBJ2-3	14	TRBD1	CASNRDRSTDTQYF	TGTGCCAGCAACCGGGACAGGAGCACAGATACGCAGTATTTT
TRBV28	once	TRBJ1-2	14	TRBD1	CASSQGQGSYGYTF	TGTGCCAGCAGTCAGGGACAGGGAAGCTATGGCTACACCTTC
TRBV14	.	TRBJ1-2	15	TRBD1	CASSRGTGGVYGYTF	TGTGCCAGCAGCCGGGGGACAGGGGGCGTTTATGGCTACACCTTC
TRBV9	.	TRBJ2-7	15	TRBD2	CASSVAGGGAYEQYF	TGTGCCAGCAGCGTAGCCGGCGGGGGAGCATACGAGCAGTACTTC
TRBV6-5	.	TRBJ2-3	12	TRBD1	CASRLDRDTQYF	TGTGCCAGCAGATTGGACAGGGATACGCAGTATTTT
TRBV21-1	.	TRBJ1-1	15	.	CASSKSSGGTPEAFF	TGTGCCAGCAGCAAATCGTCGGGGGGTACGCCTGAAGCTTTCTTT
TRBV7-9	.	TRBJ1-5	14	TRBD1	CASSWGTGNQPQHF	TGTGCCAGCAGCTGGGGGACAGGCAATCAGCCCCAGCATTTT
TRBV7-2	.	TRBJ2-7	14	.	CASSLFTGTYEQYF	TGTGCCAGCAGCTTATTTACAGGTACCTACGAGCAGTACTTC
TRBV5-1	.	TRBJ1-4	12	.	CASSLDYEKLFF	TGCGCCAGCAGCTTGGACTATGAAAAACTGTTTTTT
TRBV9	.	TRBJ2-5	13	TRBD2	CASSPPSGGTQYF	TGTGCCAGCAGCCCCCCCAGCGGGGGGACCCAGTACTTC